This TCR beta chain was documented in a study of cytomegalovirus exposure and HLA in healthy donors. On the study more broadly: A data release that came early held approximately 85 million unique TCRs from HLA-typed donors.

The V end was cut by 5 bases, the J end by 1 base, with 12 bases between. This CDR3 contains 14 residues. CDR1 and CDR2 (germline): SGHVS, FQNEAQ. General observations from the study: HLA alleles were associated with 18,000 or so TCR beta sequences in a later analysis at 0.05 false discovery rate. TCR beta V segments were, for the most part, productive about 90% or about 30% of the time in an earlier analysis. Roughly uniform sequencing depth across donors was assumed, possibly incorrectly.

About this clone itself: Its matching antigen is unknown.

Vbeta (60) and Jbeta (13) primers were used in the PCR. The assay was immunoSEQ multiplex PCR, and TCRdb's table has in-frame clones only and misses some. Of 90,000 to 110,000 clones in the sample, around 15% were seen once. The sequencing input was PBMCs. The chain recombines TRBV7-8 with TRBJ2-7; D is undetermined. This clonotype originated in a female donor in good health and CMV-seronegative. The CDR3 region is CASSPGAVSYEQYF. The CDR3 nucleotides read TGTGCCAGCAGCCCAGGTGCTGTTTCCTACGAGCAGTACTTC.